The 10 T cell receptor beta chains in this list originate from one sample, sequenced in a study of cytomegalovirus exposure and HLA in healthy donors. The study ran its PCR with 60 Vbeta and 13 Jbeta primers. The repertoire was sequenced with immunoSEQ multiplex PCR; TCRdb's copy has only in-frame clones and lacks some. The sample lists 90,000 to 150,000 clones; roughly 60% were seen once. Sequencing was performed on PBMCs. The receptors come from a man aged 40-50 years in good health and CMV-seropositive.

The chain has TRBV21-1 and TRBJ1-2. TRBV21-1 is labeled a pseudogene. The CDR3 length is 16 residues. CDR3 region: CASSIVVPVLRYGYTF. CDR3 coding DNA: TGTGCCAGCAGCATCGTGGTTCCCGTTTTGCGCTATGGCTACACCTTC.

The chain couples TRBV18 to TRBJ2-5; D not certain. The V end was cut by 0 bases, the J end by 4 bases, with 9 bases between. Per the germline V gene, CDR1 is KGHSH and CDR2 is LQKENI. The CDR3 length is 14 residues. The CDR3 coding sequence is TGTGCCAGCTCACCACCCCCGGTCGCAGAGACCCAGTACTTC. This gives the protein CASSPPPVAETQYF.

This clone occurred once. The rearrangement joins TRBV11-2 to TRBJ1-2; 7 positions match TRBD1. The CDR3 has 15 amino acids. V lost 3 bases, J lost 3 bases, and 7 bases stayed unmatched. Germline loops: CDR1 SGHAT, CDR2 FQNNGV. The CDR3 DNA reads TGTGCCAGCAGCTTTCGAAGGACAGGTGACTATGGCTACACCTTC. As protein: CASSFRRTGDYGYTF. The full variable domain, in which reference TRBV11-2 and TRBJ1-2 provide the parts outside the CDR3, is EAGVAQSPRYKIIEKRQSVAFWCNPISGHATLYWYQQILGQGPKLLIQFQNNGVVDDSQLPKDRFSAERLKGVDSTLKIQPAKLEDSAVYLCASSFRRTGDYGYTFGSGTRLTVV.

The chain joins TRBV19 to TRBJ1-2; 10 nucleotides match TRBD1. The CDR3 extends over 15 amino acids. Germline CDR1 LNHDA, CDR2 SQIVND (reference sequence). V shed 3 bases and J 8 bases; nucleotides not matched to a gene: 9. The CDR3 nucleotides are TGTGCCAGTAGTATTCACGGGACAGGGGATAAAGGCTACACCTTC. It is translated as CASSIHGTGDKGYTF.

The CDR3 reads CASSYSALSYNEQFF. CDR3 coding DNA: TGTGCCAGCAGTTACTCAGCGCTTTCCTACAATGAGCAGTTCTTC. The rearrangement joins TRBV6-6 to TRBJ2-1, with D hard to call. The germline V gene has CDR1 MNHNY and CDR2 SVGAGI (reference sequence). This CDR3 is 15 amino acids long. The germline V and J ends were trimmed by 0 bases and 1 base, with 7 bases remaining between them.

This clone was picked up a small number of times. At one end the junction does not follow the germline gene, possibly because of a read error. V is TRBV7-7 and J is TRBJ2-3, with TRBD2 matching 7 bases. The CDR3 is 15 residues long. CDR1 is SSHAT and CDR2 is FNYEAQ in the germline V gene (reference sequence). Here the CDR3 reads CASSLGLADTDTQYF. CDR3 sequence (DNA): TGTGCTAGCAGCTTAGGGCTAGCGGACACAGATACGCAGTATTTT.

This chain links TRBV29-1 with TRBJ2-1; 11 bases are a match to TRBD2. CDR3 length: 15 amino acids. CDR1 is SQVTM, CDR2 ANQGSEA, per germline. The ends lost 4 bases at V and 5 bases at J; junction bases unmatched: 7. The CDR3 here is CSVVPGTSGHNEQFF. In nucleotides, the CDR3 is TGCAGCGTTGTCCCTGGGACTAGCGGACACAATGAGCAGTTCTTC.

This clone was counted only a few times. The chain links TRBV30 to TRBJ1-2; no reliable D call. The CDR3 loop spans 11 amino acids. The germline gives CDR1 GTSNPN, CDR2 SVGIG (reference sequence). Trimming shortened V by 2 bases and J by 2 bases, and 3 bases separated the two germline ends. The DNA of the CDR3 is TGTGCCTGGAGTCGGAACTATGGCTACACCTTC. It specifies CAWSRNYGYTF.

The chain joins TRBV19 to TRBJ1-2; weak D call: TRBD1 (5 bases). The CDR3 is 14 residues long. CDR1 LNHDA and CDR2 SQIVND come from the germline V gene (reference sequence). Between the trimmed V and J ends, which lost 1 base and 4 bases, there was a span of 10 bases. CDR3 protein: CASSIVGGSYGYTF. CDR3 in DNA: TGTGCCAGTAGTATAGTCGGGGGATCCTATGGCTACACCTTC.

This clone occurred a few times. The chain has TRBV6-4 and TRBJ2-2; 7 nucleotides agree with TRBD1. The CDR3 is 13 residues long. Germline values: CDR1 MRHNA, CDR2 SNTAGT. With V trimmed by 4 bases and J by 4 bases, 0 bases remained unmatched. The CDR3 DNA follows: TGTGCCAGCAGTGGGGACAGCACCGGGGAGCTGTTTTTT. Translating it yields CASSGDSTGELFF.